Below are 29 T cell receptor beta chains sequenced from a single sample in a study of OX40 agonist ivuxolimab in advanced cancers. TCRdb's table, derived via immunoSEQ multiplex PCR, lists solely in-frame clones and lacks some. The sample yields 100,000 or so clones, less than 95% seen once. This sample comprised CD4+ or CD8+ T cells sorted from blood, obtained in a trial of the OX40 agonist ivuxolimab. The receptors stem from an adult with an advanced solid tumor such as melanoma, head and neck, liver or kidney cancer.

This chain joins TRBV11-3 and TRBJ2-1; D perhaps matches TRBD1 (6 bases). The ends were cut back, 1 base at V and 6 bases at J, with 10 bases in the middle. CDR3 size: 14 residues. Germline V gene sequence: CDR1 SGHNT, CDR2 YENEEA. The chain's CDR3 is CASSLVSGANEQFF. DNA for the CDR3: TGTGCCAGCAGCTTAGTATCAGGGGCCAATGAGCAGTTCTTC.

The J gene is TRBJ2-2, the V gene TRBV5-6; D might be TRBD1 (6 bases). This CDR3 has 14 residues. V gave up 4 bases and J gave up 6 bases, with 13 bases separating them. The germline V gene has CDR1 SGHDT and CDR2 YYEEEE. CDR3 DNA: TGTGCCAGCAGCGTTTTGGGGGCTGCCGGGGAGCTGTTTTTT. As protein: CASSVLGAAGELFF.

The chain links TRBV28 to TRBJ1-1; D unresolved. Trimming stripped 10 bases from V and 8 bases from J, with 11 bases between. The CDR3 is made up of 10 amino acids. Germline V gene data show CDR1 as MDHEN and CDR2 as SYDVKM. In nucleotides, the CDR3 is TGTGCCACCGGTCCGTTCGAAGCTTTCTTT. Its translation: CATGPFEAFF.

The rearrangement joins TRBV21-1 to TRBJ1-1; TRBD1, the table's D call, lacks a check against the DNA. TRBV21-1 is described as a pseudogene. The length of the CDR3 is 16 residues. DNA of the CDR3: TGTGCCAGCAGCAAAGCCCTTTACAGCATGAACACTGAAGCTTTCTTT. This codes for CASSKALYSMNTEAFF.

V and J are TRBV2 and TRBJ2-5; D might be TRBD1 or TRBD2, each matching 6 bases. This CDR3 has 14 residues. V lost 6 bases, J lost 5 bases, and 16 bases lay in between. The germline V gene encodes CDR1 SNHLY and CDR2 FYNNEI. CDR3 bases: TGTGCCAGCAGACCCCAACGGGGGCAGGAGACCCAGTACTTC. This gives the protein CASRPQRGQETQYF.

The chain is built from TRBV19 and TRBJ1-1; D gene unclear. V shed 5 bases and J shed 5 bases, with 18 bases lying between them. The CDR3 spans 15 residues. Per germline, CDR1 LNHDA and CDR2 SQIVND (reference sequence). The CDR3 nucleotides are TGTGCCAGTAGTCACATCCGGGCCCCAAGAACTGAAGCTTTCTTT. Protein sequence: CASSHIRAPRTEAFF. Supplemented by reference TRBV19 and TRBJ1-1, the full variable domain reads DGGITQSPKYLFRKEGQNVTLSCEQNLNHDAMYWYRQDPGQGLRLIYYSQIVNDFQKGDIAEGYSVSREKKESFPLTVTSAQKNPTAFYLCASSHIRAPRTEAFFGQGTRLTVV.

V usage is TRBV11-2 and J usage is TRBJ2-7, with TRBD2 matching over 7 bases. V lost 5 bases and J lost 0; bases outside the gene matches: 13. The length of the CDR3 is 17 residues. Germline V CDR1 and CDR2: SGHAT, FQNNGV. CDR3 loop: CASSQGFGRGTSYEQYF. The CDR3 DNA sequence: TGTGCCAGCAGCCAAGGGTTCGGGCGGGGGACCTCCTACGAGCAGTACTTC.

The V call is TRBV4-2, the J call TRBJ2-5; the match to TRBD2 covers 10 bases. The better agreement between TRBJ2-7 and the DNA end casts doubt on the J call. CDR1 and CDR2 from the germline V gene are LGHNA and YNFKEQ. The CDR3 has 16 residues. The CDR3 coding sequence is TGTGCCAGCAGCCAAGATTTGCTAGCGGGGGCCTACGAGCAGTACTTC. Its protein is CASSQDLLAGAYEQYF.

The chain has TRBV19 and TRBJ1-2; TRBD1 aligns across 8 bases. The CDR3 is 15 amino acids. Germline lookup yields CDR1 LNHDA and CDR2 SQIVND (reference sequence). V lost 5 bases and J lost 8; bases outside the gene matches: 13. DNA of the CDR3: TGTGCCAGTAGTTTACACTCGAGGACAGGGCAAGGCTACACCTTC. Encoded protein: CASSLHSRTGQGYTF.

The chain links TRBV7-9 to TRBJ1-1; D perhaps matches TRBD1 (6 bases). CDR1 and CDR2 (germline): SEHNR, FQNEAQ (reference sequence). Between the trimmed V and J ends, which lost 5 bases and 3 bases, there was a span of 13 bases. The length of the CDR3 is 14 residues. In DNA form, the CDR3 reads TGTGCCAGCAGCCCCCGACAGGTGGACACTGAAGCTTTCTTT. Encoded protein: CASSPRQVDTEAFF. Filled out from reference TRBV7-9 and TRBJ1-1, the complete variable domain reads DTGVSQNPRHKITKRGQNVTFRCDPISEHNRLYWYRQTLGQGPEFLTYFQNEAQLEKSRLLSDRFSAERPKGSFSTLEIQRTEQGDSAMYLCASSPRQVDTEAFFGQGTRLTVV.

The chain employs TRBV5-8 and TRBJ2-5; 9 bases line up with TRBD1. J was trimmed by 6 bases and V by 0 bases; bases with no gene match: 6. CDR3 length: 15 amino acids. CDR1 SGHTS and CDR2 YDEGEE come from the germline V gene. CDR3: CASSLGGQGRKTQYF. The CDR3 coding sequence is TGTGCCAGCAGCTTGGGCGGACAGGGGCGTAAGACCCAGTACTTC.

V is TRBV9 and J is TRBJ2-3; 7 positions match TRBD1. There are 14 residues in the CDR3. V gave up 6 bases and J gave up 3 bases; unmatched junction bases: 7. Looked up from germline, CDR1 is SGDLS and CDR2 is YYNGEE. The CDR3 DNA reads as TGTGCCAGCACCCGGACAGGAGGAACAGATACGCAGTATTTT. Amino acid sequence: CASTRTGGTDTQYF.

Only a few counts were recorded for this clone. V usage is TRBV6-6 and J usage is TRBJ1-5, with 7 bases identical to TRBD1. Germline V CDR1 and CDR2: MNHNY, SVGAGI (reference sequence). With V trimmed by 6 bases and J by 5 bases, 4 bases remained unmatched. The CDR3 extends over 13 amino acids. The CDR3 loop is CASRDRPDQPQHF. CDR3 DNA: TGTGCCAGCAGGGACAGGCCAGATCAGCCCCAGCATTTT.

This chain uses TRBV4-1 with TRBJ2-7; 8 nucleotides line up with TRBD1. Germline-derived CDR1 and CDR2 are MGHRA and YSYEKL. The junction had 8 bases not matched to a gene; V was cut back by 3 bases and J by 4 bases. The CDR3 covers 15 residues. CDR3 in amino acids: CASSHPTTGVYEQYF. The CDR3 coding sequence is TGCGCCAGCAGCCACCCCACGACAGGGGTTTACGAGCAGTACTTC.

This clone has a single count. CDR3 sequence reads: CASSPRTGRAINEQFF. The CDR3 DNA reads TGTGCCAGCAGCCCCAGGACAGGGCGTGCTATCAATGAGCAGTTCTTC. The chain recombines TRBV5-8 with TRBJ2-1; 8 bases line up with TRBD1. The CDR3 has 16 amino acids. Trimming removed 4 bases from V and 6 bases from J; junction bases left unmatched: 12. Germline lookup yields CDR1 SGHTS and CDR2 YDEGEE. Full variable domain (rest looked up from reference TRBV5-8 and TRBJ2-1): EAGVTQSPTHLIKTRGQQATLRCSPISGHTSVYWYQQALGLGLQFLLWYDEGEERNRGNFPPRFSGRQFPNYSSELNVNALELEDSALYLCASSPRTGRAINEQFFGPGTRLTVL.

The rearrangement links TRBV9 to TRBJ2-2; D is undetermined. Germline loops: CDR1 SGDLS, CDR2 YYNGEE. The CDR3 consists of 15 residues. Trimming pared 4 bases from V and 1 base from J, leaving 11 bases between. In DNA, the CDR3 is TGTGCCAGCAGCTCCGGAGACTTGAACACCGGGGAGCTGTTTTTT. It is translated as CASSSGDLNTGELFF.

This clone was seen only a few times. The chain couples TRBV9 to TRBJ1-3; D gene uncertain. Per the germline V gene, CDR1 is SGDLS and CDR2 is YYNGEE. V shed 4 bases and J shed 1 base, with 12 bases lying between them. The CDR3 extends over 15 amino acids. In DNA, the CDR3 is TGTGCCAGCAGCCCGACCGGAGGATCTGGAAACACCATATATTTT. It translates to CASSPTGGSGNTIYF.

The chain has TRBV7-8 and TRBJ2-7, with 7 positions matching TRBD2. Trimming removed 4 bases from V and 4 bases from J; junction bases left unmatched: 7. This CDR3 comprises 14 residues. From germline, CDR1 is SGHVS and CDR2 FQNEAQ. In nucleotides, the CDR3 is TGTGCCAGCAGCTCAACCCGGGGGGTATACGAGCAGTACTTC. This translates into CASSSTRGVYEQYF.

V is TRBV28 and J is TRBJ1-2, with a tentative D call TRBD1 (5 bases). The CDR3 has 13 amino acids. Germline V gene lookup returns CDR1 MDHEN and CDR2 SYDVKM. Trimming shortened V by 3 bases and J by 5 bases, and 10 bases separated the two germline ends. The CDR3 sequence: CASSFGDRYGYTF. CDR3 bases: TGTGCCAGCAGTTTCGGGGACCGATATGGCTACACCTTC.

The chain combines TRBV2 with TRBJ1-5, with D uncertain. Deletions cut 7 bases from V and 1 base from J, with 11 bases between. Germline-derived CDR1 and CDR2 are SNHLY and FYNNEI. The CDR3 is made up of 14 amino acids. DNA of the CDR3: TGTGCCAGCAAACCGACGGGAAGCAATCAGCCCCAGCATTTT. Amino acid sequence: CASKPTGSNQPQHF.

V gene TRBV6-5 combines with J gene TRBJ2-7, with 10 positions matching TRBD2. The V segment lost 8 bases and the J segment 8 bases; nucleotides outside the gene matches: 6. This CDR3 contains 12 residues. Per the germline V gene, CDR1 is MNHEY and CDR2 is SVGAGI. CDR3 residues: CASQREGRQQYF. The CDR3, as DNA: TGTGCCAGCCAGCGGGAGGGCCGTCAGCAGTACTTC.

J is TRBJ1-2 and V is TRBV29-1; D might be TRBD1 (6 bases). The CDR3 has 13 amino acids. V shed 5 bases and J shed 8 bases, with 18 bases lying between them. The germline gives CDR1 SQVTM, CDR2 ANQGSEA. The CDR3 here is CSVSGRGTLGYTF. The CDR3 bases are TGCAGCGTTTCCGGTCGTGGGACACTCGGCTACACCTTC.

This chain joins TRBV2 and TRBJ1-1, with 8 nucleotides matching TRBD1. This CDR3 contains 16 residues. The V and J ends lost 2 bases and 3 bases, in that order; junction bases with no gene match: 8. Per germline, CDR1 SNHLY and CDR2 FYNNEI. As DNA, the CDR3 is TGTGCCAGCAGTGAAATGGCAGGGGGCGCATACACTGAAGCTTTCTTT. Amino acids: CASSEMAGGAYTEAFF.

The chain has TRBV5-4 and TRBJ2-5; TRBD2 matches 7 bases. V lost 4 bases to trimming and J lost 2 bases; unmatched junction nucleotides: 8. Germline CDR1 is SGHNT and CDR2 is YYREEE (reference sequence). The CDR3 is 15 residues long. CDR3 nucleotide sequence: TGTGCCAGCAGCCAGCAGCTAGCGGATCAAGAGACCCAGTACTTC. Protein product: CASSQQLADQETQYF.

The V and J genes are TRBV15 and TRBJ2-3; TRBD1 might be the D (6 bases). V lost 1 base and J lost 5, with 10 bases in between. Germline CDR1 and CDR2: LNHNV and YYDKDF (reference sequence). The CDR3 is made up of 14 amino acids. DNA for the CDR3: TGTGCCACCAGCAGAGGGAACAGGGTAGATACGCAGTATTTT. Translating it yields CATSRGNRVDTQYF.

The rearrangement uses TRBV5-1 and TRBJ1-3; D possibly corresponds to TRBD1 (5 bases). The germline V and J ends were trimmed by 4 bases and 8 bases, with 19 bases remaining between them. Per the germline V gene, CDR1 is SGHRS and CDR2 is YFSETQ. The CDR3 contains 15 residues. The CDR3 here is CASSLSLGRVDTIYF. The CDR3 region has the DNA TGCGCCAGCAGCCTCTCTCTTGGCAGGGTAGACACCATATATTTT.

For the CDR3, the DNA is TGCGCCAGCAGCTTGGTAACAGGGGAAGACGAGCAGTACTTC. This sequence encodes CASSLVTGEDEQYF. The J gene is TRBJ2-7, the V gene TRBV5-1; 7 bases match TRBD1. J lost 5 bases, V lost 0 bases, and 5 bases had no gene match. Germline V lookup: CDR1 SGHRS, CDR2 YFSETQ. This CDR3 is built from 14 residues.

V gene TRBV7-2 combines with J gene TRBJ2-1; 7 bases match TRBD2. Germline-derived CDR1 and CDR2 are SGHTA and FQGNSA. Trimming took 1 base from V and 15 from J; bases not matched to a gene: 12. The CDR3 totals 14 residues. CDR3 in DNA: TGTGCCAGCAGCTTAGTTCTTCTTGGGGGGGTCACGTTCTTC. Its protein is CASSLVLLGGVTFF.

This clone was counted once. V is TRBV2 and J is TRBJ2-1, with a possible D match to TRBD2 (5 bases). The CDR3 totals 13 residues. In germline, CDR1 is SNHLY, CDR2 FYNNEI. V gave up 5 bases and J gave up 7 bases, with 12 bases separating them. CDR3: CASSFWERNEQFF. The DNA for the CDR3 is TGTGCCAGCAGTTTCTGGGAGCGTAATGAGCAGTTCTTC.